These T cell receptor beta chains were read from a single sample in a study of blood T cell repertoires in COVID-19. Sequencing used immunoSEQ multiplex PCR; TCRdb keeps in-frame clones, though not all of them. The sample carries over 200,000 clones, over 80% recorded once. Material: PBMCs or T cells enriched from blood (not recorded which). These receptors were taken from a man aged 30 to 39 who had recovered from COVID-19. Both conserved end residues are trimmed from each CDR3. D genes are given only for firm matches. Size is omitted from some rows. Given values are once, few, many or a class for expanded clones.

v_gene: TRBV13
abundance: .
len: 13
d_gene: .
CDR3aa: ASSLSLKSTGELF

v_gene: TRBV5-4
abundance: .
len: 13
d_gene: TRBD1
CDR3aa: ASSLGGQGAVGYT

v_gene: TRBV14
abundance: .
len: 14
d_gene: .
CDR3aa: ASSQVRQVNTGELF

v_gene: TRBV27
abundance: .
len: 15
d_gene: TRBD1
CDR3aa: ASSRPQPDRANSPLH

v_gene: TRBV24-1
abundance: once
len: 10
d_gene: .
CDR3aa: ATSDPGEKLF

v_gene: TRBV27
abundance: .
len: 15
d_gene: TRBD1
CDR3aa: ASRRGGTGGTNYGYT

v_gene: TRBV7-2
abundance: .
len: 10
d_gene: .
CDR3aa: ASSPGGYEQY

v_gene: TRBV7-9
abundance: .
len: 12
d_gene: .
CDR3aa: ASKEGLLTGELF

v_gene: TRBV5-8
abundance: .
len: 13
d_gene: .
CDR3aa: ASSLGQPTGDTQY

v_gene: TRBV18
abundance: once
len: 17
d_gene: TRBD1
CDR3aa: ASSPSVGTASSGANVLT

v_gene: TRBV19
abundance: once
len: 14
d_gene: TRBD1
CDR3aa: ASSVSGTGEGQPQH

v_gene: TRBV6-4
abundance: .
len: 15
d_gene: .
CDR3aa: ASSPSRSGFSYNEQF

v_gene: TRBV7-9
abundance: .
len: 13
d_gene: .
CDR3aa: ASSPPGPGGTEAF

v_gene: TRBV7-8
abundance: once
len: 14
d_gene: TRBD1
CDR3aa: ASSLGGTGGYNEQF

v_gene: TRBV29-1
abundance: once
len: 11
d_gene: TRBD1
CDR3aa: SIYTGVVGGYT

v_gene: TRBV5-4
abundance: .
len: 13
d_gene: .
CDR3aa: ASSLAPGGISPLH

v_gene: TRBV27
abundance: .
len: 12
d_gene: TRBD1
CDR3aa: ASRQGASTGELF

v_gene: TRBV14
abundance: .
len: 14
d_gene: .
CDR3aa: ASSQDVPGTGYGYT

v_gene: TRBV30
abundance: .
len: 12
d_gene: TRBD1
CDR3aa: AWRGTGMAYEQY

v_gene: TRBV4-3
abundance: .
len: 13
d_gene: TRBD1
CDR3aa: ASSYGQGAGYEQY

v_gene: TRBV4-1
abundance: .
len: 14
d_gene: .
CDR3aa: ASSRPGQGRKSEQY

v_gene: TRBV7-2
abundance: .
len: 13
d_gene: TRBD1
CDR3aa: ASSLSLAGGYGYT

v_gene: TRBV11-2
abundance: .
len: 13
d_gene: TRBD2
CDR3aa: ASSPGTSFMNEQF

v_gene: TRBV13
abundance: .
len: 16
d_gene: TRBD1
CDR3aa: ASSKFGAPGQGTYEQY

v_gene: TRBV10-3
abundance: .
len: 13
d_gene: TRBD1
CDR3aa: AISLMTGGDGGYT

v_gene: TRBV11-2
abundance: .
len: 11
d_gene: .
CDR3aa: ASSSGVHYEQY

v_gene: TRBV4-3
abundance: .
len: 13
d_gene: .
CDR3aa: ASSQGEGRGAEAF

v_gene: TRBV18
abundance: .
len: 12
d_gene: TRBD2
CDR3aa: ASSPPFPGGEQY

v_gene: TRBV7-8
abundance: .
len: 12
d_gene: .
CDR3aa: ASSLRQGTYEQY

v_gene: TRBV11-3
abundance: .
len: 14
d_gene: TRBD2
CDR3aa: ASSLGTSGRTDTQY

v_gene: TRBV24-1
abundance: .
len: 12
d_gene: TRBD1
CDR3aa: ATSDPGTDYEQY

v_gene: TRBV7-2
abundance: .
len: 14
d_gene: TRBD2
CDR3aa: ASSRSFTSGQETQY

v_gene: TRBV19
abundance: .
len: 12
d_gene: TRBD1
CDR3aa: ASSQQTGVETQY

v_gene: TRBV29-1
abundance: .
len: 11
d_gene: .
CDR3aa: SVVGRRDGGYT

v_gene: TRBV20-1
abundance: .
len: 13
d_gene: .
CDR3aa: SASRFSGAGYGYT

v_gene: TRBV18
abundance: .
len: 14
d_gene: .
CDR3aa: ASSPQGQLPNYGYT